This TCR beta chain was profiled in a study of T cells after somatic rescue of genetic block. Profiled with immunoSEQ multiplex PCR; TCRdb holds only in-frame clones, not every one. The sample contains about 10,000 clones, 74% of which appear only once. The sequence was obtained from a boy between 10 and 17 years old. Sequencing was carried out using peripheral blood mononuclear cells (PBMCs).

The DNA for the CDR3 is TGTGCCAGCAGTTTATCCCCAGGGGGCGGGAGGACCGGGGAGCTGTTTTTT. It codes for CASSLSPGGGRTGELFF. This chain connects TRBV27 to TRBJ2-2; the D call may be TRBD1 or TRBD2 (8 bases each). Looked up from germline, CDR1 is MNHEY and CDR2 is SMNVEV (reference sequence). V was cut by 0 bases and J by 5 bases, with 16 bases left in between. The CDR3 has 17 residues.